The T cell receptor (beta chain) under discussion was sequenced for a study of blood T cell repertoires in COVID-19. In the study's own analysis: Amplification with reference gene primers provided the estimates of nucleated cell counts. Libraries were prepared by immunoSEQ multiplex PCR; TCRdb keeps only in-frame clonotypes and omits some of them. V, J and clone size reflect that table, while D and trimming were determined from the DNA. The sample has a few hundred thousand clones; 70% to 90% are singletons. Material: peripheral blood. This TCR was recovered from a woman aged 25 to 45 with COVID-19, enrolled during active disease.

The CDR3 nucleotides read TGTGCCAGCCTTTTGAGGGGCACAGATACGCAGTATTTT. As protein: CASLLRGTDTQYF. V and J are TRBV27 and TRBJ2-3, with a weak D call TRBD2 (5 bases). The CDR3 totals 13 residues. The germline CDR1 and CDR2 sequences are MNHEY and SMNVEV (reference sequence). The germline V and J ends were trimmed by 8 bases and 1 base, with 10 bases remaining between them.